This is a list of T cell receptor beta chains from one sample in a study of identical twins. From the 5' RACE reads, TCRdb called clonotypes with MiXCR, one entry per CDR3 protein. In the table there are hundreds of thousands of distinct CDR3 sequences, over 8.5% of which are singletons. This sample also belongs to another study, concerning yellow fever vaccine responses in identical twins.

Specimen: PBMCs. The receptors come from a woman aged 18-30 years in good health. Each CDR3 is given with its conserved first and last residue. The D gene is left open where the match is weak. The size field is filled for only some rows; it gives once, few, many or a size class.

TGTGCCAGCAGTCGGACTACAGGTCCCAATGAGCAGTTCTTC,CASSRTTGPNEQFF,14,TRBV7-9,TRBJ2-1,NA,few
TGTGCCAGCAGTCCCCCCCAGCGGGAGTTACCCTACGAGCAGTACTTC,CASSPPQRELPYEQYF,16,TRBV12-3/TRBV12-4,TRBJ2-7,TRBD2,NA
TGTGCCAGCAGCCAAGCCGACGGGGGGAGCACAGATACGCAGTATTTT,CASSQADGGSTDTQYF,16,TRBV14,TRBJ2-3,TRBD2,NA
TGCGCCAGCAGCGTCGGACAGGGGGCGACGTACGAGCAGTACTTC,CASSVGQGATYEQYF,15,TRBV5-1,TRBJ2-7,TRBD1,few
TGTGCCAGCAGCACTGGACAGAAGCGGTCATCTGGGGAGACCCAGTACTTC,CASSTGQKRSSGETQYF,17,TRBV7-2,TRBJ2-5,NA,NA
TGTGCCAGCACAATTCCGGGTTTGTCAGCTTTCTTT,CASTIPGLSAFF,12,TRBV28,TRBJ1-1,NA,many
TGTGCCAGCAGTTACTTTTGGGTCGGCGCCTCCCTAGGAGTCAATGAGCAGTTCTTC,CASSYFWVGASLGVNEQFF,19,TRBV6-2/TRBV6-3,TRBJ2-1,NA,NA
TGTGCCAGCAGTTCACTCGGGGGAGTTAACACCGGGGAGCTGTTTTTT,CASSSLGGVNTGELFF,16,TRBV28,TRBJ2-2,NA,few
TGTGCCAGCAGTCAGGCAGGGGTACTGGATGAGCAGTTCTTC,CASSQAGVLDEQFF,14,TRBV27,TRBJ2-1,NA,NA
TGTGCCACCAGTGATTTGGACCCCACTCAAGCTTTCTTT,CATSDLDPTQAFF,13,TRBV24-1,TRBJ1-1,NA,NA
TGTGCCAGCAGCACGAGGGTGCCCACTGAAGCTTTCTTT,CASSTRVPTEAFF,13,TRBV28,TRBJ1-1,NA,few